This TCR beta chain comes out of a study of CD8 T cells in ankylosing spondylitis. Study-wide results and caveats: Disease-associated clonotypes exhibited CD8+ identity and were relatively infrequent in peripheral blood.

There are many counts of this clonotype. The antigen is undetermined. The trim removed 2 bases at V and 6 bases at J, leaving 9 bases unmatched. In germline, CDR1 is SGHRS, CDR2 YFSETQ. This CDR3 region has 15 residues. Making the TCR beta libraries involved quantitative 5'-RACE with molecular barcodes. TCRdb re-derived calls from the 5' RACE reads in MiXCR, one entry per CDR3 protein. The sample includes under 85,000 distinct CDR3 sequences, about 5.4% of them seen just once. The sequence came from a male donor with ankylosing spondylitis or in good health (not recorded which). The sequenced sample consisted of blood, either unsorted or a sorted T cell fraction (not recorded which). This sequence joins TRBV5-1 and TRBJ2-7; 9 nucleotides line up with TRBD1. The CDR3, as DNA: TGCGCCAGCAGCTTAAGGGGACAGGGTGACAGCGAGCAGTACTTC. Protein sequence: CASSLRGQGDSEQYF.